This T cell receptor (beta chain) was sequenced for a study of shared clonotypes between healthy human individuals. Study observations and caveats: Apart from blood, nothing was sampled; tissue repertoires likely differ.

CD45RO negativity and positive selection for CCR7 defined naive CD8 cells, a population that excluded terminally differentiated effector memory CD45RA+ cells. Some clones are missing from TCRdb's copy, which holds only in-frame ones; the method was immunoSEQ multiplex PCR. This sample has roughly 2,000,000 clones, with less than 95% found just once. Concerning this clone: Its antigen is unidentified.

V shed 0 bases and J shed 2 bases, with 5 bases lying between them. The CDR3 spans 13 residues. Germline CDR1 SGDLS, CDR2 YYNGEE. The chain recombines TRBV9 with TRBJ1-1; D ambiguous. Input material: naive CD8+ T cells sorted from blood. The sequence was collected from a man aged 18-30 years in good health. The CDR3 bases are TGTGCCAGCAGCGTAGTAATTAACACTGAAGCTTTCTTT. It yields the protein CASSVVINTEAFF.